Following are 7 T cell receptor beta chains from one sample sequenced in a study of T-cell memory formation after mild COVID-19. In TCRdb, the 5' RACE reads were re-called with MiXCR into one record per CDR3 protein. Among about 500,000 distinct CDR3 sequences listed, about a fifth were seen once. The sequenced sample consisted of PBMCs or a T cell subset sorted from them (not recorded which). The receptors were gathered from an adult woman who had mild COVID-19 (a few samples of this study predate the infection). Cell type and time point are not known.

This clonotype has a handful of counts. The V and J genes are TRBV3-1 and TRBJ1-2, with D possibly being TRBD1 (5 bases). V dropped 0 bases and J dropped 4 bases, with 12 bases sitting between them. CDR3 length equals 15 residues. Germline V CDR1 and CDR2: LGHDT, YNNKEL (reference sequence). The CDR3 DNA follows: TGTGCCAGCAGCCAAGATTCGCAGGGAAGCTATGGCTACACCTTC. This encodes CASSQDSQGSYGYTF.

The chain employs TRBV6-6 and TRBJ2-6; TRBD2 matches at 9 bases. CDR1 and CDR2 from the germline V gene are MNHNY and SVGAGI (reference sequence). V was pared by 6 bases and J by 3 bases, with 12 bases of the junction left unmatched. The CDR3 has 18 amino acids. The CDR3 DNA is TGTGCCAGCAGCGACCTTAGCGGGAGAAAATATGGGGCCAACGTCCTGACTTTC. This sequence encodes CASSDLSGRKYGANVLTF.

The rearrangement uses TRBV4-3 and TRBJ2-7; TRBD1 matches 10 bases. The V gene's germline CDR1 is LGHNA and CDR2 YSLEER. V trimming: 0 bases; J trimming: 1 base; junction bases outside the gene matches: 3. The length of the CDR3 is 16 residues. The CDR3 DNA is TGCGCCAGCAGCCAAGATACGGGACAGGGGTCCTACGAGCAGTACTTC. Its translation is CASSQDTGQGSYEQYF.

The rearrangement links TRBV7-9 to TRBJ1-6, with D perhaps TRBD1 (5 bases). The CDR3 has 17 amino acids. The germline gives CDR1 SEHNR, CDR2 FQNEAQ (reference sequence). Trimming stripped 4 bases from V and 5 bases from J, with 18 bases between. DNA of the CDR3: TGTGCCAGCAGCTATGCCCACTCGACAGCCAATAATTCACCCCTCCACTTT. Translation: CASSYAHSTANNSPLHF.

The rearrangement joins TRBV7-2 to TRBJ2-3; 7 bases fit TRBD2. Looked up from germline, CDR1 is SGHTA and CDR2 is FQGNSA. CDR3 length: 15 residues. V lost 6 bases to trimming and J lost 2 bases; unmatched junction nucleotides: 8. Here the CDR3 DNA reads TGTGCCAGCAGTCCGGGGGGTTGGGCCACAGATACGCAGTATTTT. The encoded protein is CASSPGGWATDTQYF. Complete variable domain (other parts from reference TRBV7-2 and TRBJ2-3): GAGVSQSPSNKVTEKGKDVELRCDPISGHTALYWYRQSLGQGLEFLIYFQGNSAPDKSGLPSDRFSAERTGGSVSTLTIQRTQQEDSAVYLCASSPGGWATDTQYFGPGTRLTVL.

This clonotype has only a few counts. V and J are TRBV29-1 and TRBJ2-3; 9 nucleotides match TRBD2. Germline lookup yields CDR1 SQVTM and CDR2 ANQGSEA. This CDR3 contains 16 residues. V was clipped by 4 bases and J by 0 bases; unmatched bases: 8. The DNA of the CDR3 is TGCAGCGTTGCGTTGTCTAGCGGGGCTAGCACAGATACGCAGTATTTT. This encodes CSVALSSGASTDTQYF.

This chain uses TRBV4-1 with TRBJ2-3; TRBD1 agrees at 9 bases. Germline assignment: CDR1 MGHRA and CDR2 YSYEKL. This CDR3 is built from 16 residues. Unmatched junction bases numbered 5, after V lost 3 bases and J lost 1 base. CDR3 nucleotides: TGCGCCAGCAGCCAGTATGGACAGGGGCGCACAGATACGCAGTATTTT. The encoded protein is CASSQYGQGRTDTQYF.